These 3 T cell receptor beta chains were all obtained from the same sample, sequenced in a study of cytomegalovirus exposure and HLA in healthy donors. The PCR had 60 Vbeta and 13 Jbeta primers. Some clones are missing from TCRdb's copy, which holds only in-frame ones; the method was immunoSEQ multiplex PCR. There are about 98,000 clones in the sample; more than 60% occur only once, and roughly 8.8% lies in the top ten. The sample comprised PBMCs. These receptors all come from a human donor in good health.

By frequency in the sample, this clone is hyperexpanded. For the CDR3, the DNA is TGTGCCAGCGTCGACAGGCGCGGGACTGAAGCTTTCTTT. This gives the protein CASVDRRGTEAFF. This chain connects TRBV25-1 to TRBJ1-1; D possibly corresponds to TRBD1 (6 bases). This CDR3 spans 13 amino acids. Germline lookup yields CDR1 MGHDK and CDR2 SYGVNS. Trimming stripped 8 bases from V and 5 bases from J, with 15 bases between.

The rearrangement links TRBV27 to TRBJ1-2, with D possibly TRBD1 on 6 matching bases. Trimming removed 5 bases at V and 0 bases at J, with 13 bases between. This CDR3 has 15 amino acids. Germline-derived CDR1 and CDR2 are MNHEY and SMNVEV (reference sequence). The CDR3 DNA follows: TGTGCCAGCAGTCGGACAGTCCCTCCTAACTATGGCTACACCTTC. Translated: CASSRTVPPNYGYTF.

The chain is built from TRBV11-1 and TRBJ1-1, with 9 bases lining up with TRBD1. This CDR3 is 16 amino acids long. CDR1 SGHAT and CDR2 FQDESV come from the germline V gene (reference sequence). J lost 1 base, V lost 3 bases, and 6 bases had no gene match. The CDR3 is CASSFGTGQQNTEAFF. The DNA of the CDR3 is TGTGCCAGCAGCTTCGGGACAGGGCAACAGAACACTGAAGCTTTCTTT.